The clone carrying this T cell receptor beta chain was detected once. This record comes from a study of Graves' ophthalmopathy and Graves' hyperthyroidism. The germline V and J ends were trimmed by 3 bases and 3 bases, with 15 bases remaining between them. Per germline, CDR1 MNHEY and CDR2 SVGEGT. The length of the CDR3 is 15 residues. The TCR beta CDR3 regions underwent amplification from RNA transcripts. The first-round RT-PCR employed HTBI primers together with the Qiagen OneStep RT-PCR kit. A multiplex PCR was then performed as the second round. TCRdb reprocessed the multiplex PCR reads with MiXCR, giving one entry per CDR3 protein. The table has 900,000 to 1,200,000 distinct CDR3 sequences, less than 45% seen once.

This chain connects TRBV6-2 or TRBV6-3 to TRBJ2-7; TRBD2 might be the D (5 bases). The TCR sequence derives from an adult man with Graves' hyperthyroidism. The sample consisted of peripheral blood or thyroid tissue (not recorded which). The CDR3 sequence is CASSYILVGNYEQYF. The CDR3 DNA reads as TGTGCCAGCAGTTATATCCTAGTCGGGAACTACGAGCAGTACTTC.